This T cell receptor beta chain came from a study of long-term antiretroviral therapy in people with HIV. The wider study: In the earliest collections, sampling predates the 2015 immediate-ART recommendation by about a decade.

From germline, CDR1 is SGDLS and CDR2 YYNGEE. Trimming pared 0 bases from V and 0 bases from J, leaving 11 bases between. This CDR3 is 16 amino acids long. Each participant with HIV received care in the United States. This clone occurred once. Antigen unknown. Survey-level immunoSEQ v3.0 assays were run. Profiled with immunoSEQ multiplex PCR; TCRdb holds only in-frame clones, not every one. The sample includes about 28,000 clones, under 85% of them seen just once. Broader study findings: CDR3 lengths in HIV samples spanned a narrower range than controls.

The chain uses TRBV9 and TRBJ2-3; no firm D call. This clonotype originated in a man in his forties or fifties with HIV. The source was unsorted PBMCs, collected 3 years after starting antiretroviral therapy. This CDR3 is CASSVEVGTSTDTQYF. The CDR3 region has the DNA TGTGCCAGCAGCGTAGAGGTCGGCACTAGCACAGATACGCAGTATTTT.